Below are 29 T cell receptor beta chains sequenced from a single sample in a study of cytomegalovirus exposure and HLA in healthy donors. This PCR relied on a set of 60 Vbeta primers and 13 Jbeta primers. Only in-frame clones appear in the TCRdb table, and some are missing; sequencing was by immunoSEQ multiplex PCR. The table shows more than 150,000 clones, with 80% to 90% occurring only once. The sequenced sample consisted of PBMCs. The receptors were gathered from a man between 18 and 35 years old in good health and CMV-seropositive.

Of note for this clone: This specimen includes other DNA sequences encoding the same CDR3. The chain is built from TRBV7-2 and TRBJ1-6; D might be TRBD1 (5 bases). Per germline, CDR1 SGHTA and CDR2 FQGNSA. The V end was cut by 2 bases, the J end by 5 bases, with 19 bases between. The CDR3 is 18 residues long. The CDR3, as DNA: TGTGCCAGCAGCTTAAGTGGGGCTCGTCTGACAAATAATTCACCCCTCCACTTT. It specifies CASSLSGARLTNNSPLHF.

The chain carries TRBV30 and TRBJ1-6; D gene unclear. The CDR3 spans 14 residues. Germline V gives CDR1 GTSNPN, CDR2 SVGIG (reference sequence). Deletions cut 0 bases from V and 3 bases from J, with 6 bases between. CDR3 nucleotides: TGTGCCTGGAGTGTAGATAGCTATAATTCACCCCTCCACTTT. This gives the protein CAWSVDSYNSPLHF.

The chain links TRBV4-3 to TRBJ1-2; 7 bases are shared with TRBD1. The V and J ends lost 0 bases and 5 bases, in that order; junction bases with no gene match: 9. Germline CDR1 LGHNA, CDR2 YSLEER. The CDR3 loop spans 16 amino acids. In DNA form, the CDR3 reads TGCGCCAGCAGCCAAGAACGGGCGGCAGGGGGGTATGGCTACACCTTC. This codes for CASSQERAAGGYGYTF.

This chain uses TRBV11-3 with TRBJ2-3; D possibly corresponds to TRBD2 (7 bases). Germline CDR1 SGHNT, CDR2 YENEEA. V was pared by 3 bases and J by 0 bases, with 19 bases between. The CDR3 runs to 18 residues. The CDR3 loop is CASSFGARGARSTDTQYF. The DNA of the CDR3 is TGTGCCAGCAGCTTTGGTGCTCGGGGGGCACGTAGCACAGATACGCAGTATTTT.

This chain uses TRBV5-4 with TRBJ1-2, with D tentatively TRBD1 (6 bases). The V end was cut by 4 bases, the J end by 4 bases, with 14 bases between. The CDR3 is 14 residues long. CDR1 is SGHNT and CDR2 is YYREEE in the germline V gene (reference sequence). The CDR3 sequence: CASSQDSNSYGYTF. DNA for the CDR3: TGTGCCAGCAGCCAGGACAGCAACTCCTATGGCTACACCTTC.

The V and J genes are TRBV10-2 and TRBJ2-5, with D possibly being TRBD2 (7 bases). In germline, CDR1 is WSHSY, CDR2 SAAADI. V was shortened by 6 bases and J by 1 base, with 15 bases between the two germline ends. This CDR3 has 15 amino acids. The CDR3 region has the DNA TGCGCCAGCAGCCTAGGGGGGGCGACCCAAGAGACCCAGTACTTC. Amino acid sequence: CASSLGGATQETQYF.

CDR3 DNA: TGTGCCAGTAGCACGACAGGGGTTCCCTACGAGCAGTACTTC. It encodes CASSTTGVPYEQYF. The chain uses TRBV19 and TRBJ2-5, with 8 bases fitting TRBD1. The J call is uncertain, as TRBJ2-7 better fits the DNA end. In germline, CDR1 is LNHDA, CDR2 SQIVND (reference sequence). The CDR3 is made up of 14 amino acids.

The genes are TRBV27 and TRBJ1-2, with D perhaps TRBD1 (5 bases). Germline V gene lookup returns CDR1 MNHEY and CDR2 SMNVEV (reference sequence). The CDR3 spans 13 residues. V lost 3 bases and J lost 4, with 9 bases in between. The CDR3 sequence is CASSFSGRYGYTF. CDR3 DNA: TGTGCCAGCAGTTTTTCAGGGCGCTATGGCTACACCTTC.

V and J are TRBV16 and TRBJ1-5; D call uncertain. The V and J ends lost 0 bases and 5 bases respectively, with 11 bases between them. Germline V lookup: CDR1 KGHSY, CDR2 FQNENV. The CDR3 consists of 15 residues. This CDR3 reads CASSQSAGTHQPQHF. The CDR3 DNA reads as TGTGCCAGCAGCCAATCAGCAGGTACTCATCAGCCCCAGCATTTT.

The chain carries TRBV6-4 and TRBJ1-6; unclear D gene. The CDR3 has 13 amino acids. V was cut by 3 bases and J by 5 bases, with 5 bases left in between. Germline loops: CDR1 MRHNA, CDR2 SNTAGT. The CDR3 nucleotides read TGTGCCAGCAGTGAACGGGATAATTCACCCCTCCACTTT. Encoded protein: CASSERDNSPLHF.

This clone has just one count. V and J are TRBV7-3 and TRBJ2-1; TRBD1 aligns across 7 bases. Germline trimming cut 4 bases from V and 10 bases from J; bases unmatched to any gene: 7. Germline V CDR1 and CDR2: SGHTA, FQGTGA. The CDR3 is 13 amino acids. Written as DNA, the CDR3 is TGTGCCAGCAGCTCCCTAGGGGGCGCGGAGCAGTTCTTC. This gives the protein CASSSLGGAEQFF.

This clone was counted once. One end of the junction does not line up with germline, which may come from a read error. CDR3 coding DNA: TGTGCCAGCAGCGGTGCGGCTCCAGACAGGGGGCGCGAGCATTTT. It translates to CASSGAAPDRGREHF. This chain joins TRBV9 and TRBJ2-3; the match to TRBD1 covers 10 bases. This CDR3 is built from 15 residues. Germline V gene data show CDR1 as SGDLS and CDR2 as YYNGEE.

This clone came up a few times. The chain employs TRBV2 and TRBJ1-1; perhaps TRBD1 as D (5 bases). The germline V gene has CDR1 SNHLY and CDR2 FYNNEI. V lost 5 bases and J lost 1, with 11 bases in between. The CDR3 runs 14 residues. The CDR3 coding sequence is TGTGCCAGCAGTTGGACACCCTCGAACACTGAAGCTTTCTTT. It translates to CASSWTPSNTEAFF.

The chain has TRBV2 and TRBJ1-4; tentatively, D is TRBD1 (6 bases). The germline gives CDR1 SNHLY, CDR2 FYNNEI. This CDR3 region has 15 residues. V lost 8 bases to trimming and J lost 0 bases, with 13 bases between them. The CDR3 coding sequence is TGTGCCAGCCGCGGGGGCATTGCAACTAATGAAAAACTGTTTTTT. It yields the protein CASRGGIATNEKLFF. The full variable domain, its missing parts supplied by reference TRBV2 and TRBJ1-4, is EPEVTQTPSHQVTQMGQEVILRCVPISNHLYFYWYRQILGQKVEFLVSFYNNEISEKSEIFDDQFSVERPDGSNFTLKIRSTKLEDSAMYFCASRGGIATNEKLFFGSGTQLSVL.

DNA of the CDR3: TGTGCCAGCAGCGTGGACCAGGGTATGAACACTGAAGCTTTCTTT. Protein: CASSVDQGMNTEAFF. This rearrangement joins TRBV9 to TRBJ1-1; tentative D call: TRBD1 (5 bases). The CDR3 is 15 residues long. V was pared by 2 bases and J by 0 bases, with 11 bases between. Germline V lookup: CDR1 SGDLS, CDR2 YYNGEE. The complete variable domain, with remaining parts taken from reference TRBV9 and TRBJ1-1, reads DSGVTQTPKHLITATGQRVTLRCSPRSGDLSVYWYQQSLDQGLQFLIQYYNGEERAKGNILERFSAQQFPDLHSELNLSSLELGDSALYFCASSVDQGMNTEAFFGQGTRLTVV.

The rearrangement joins TRBV10-3 to TRBJ1-4; possibly TRBD1 for D (5 bases). CDR1 is ENHRY and CDR2 is SYGVKD in the germline V gene. CDR3 length equals 14 residues. V was trimmed by 5 bases and J by 2 bases, leaving 9 bases between them. The CDR3 nucleotides read TGTGCCATCAGTCAAGGGGCGACTAATGAAAAACTGTTTTTT. Its protein product is CAISQGATNEKLFF.

V is TRBV6-1 and J is TRBJ2-2; TRBD2 might be the D (5 bases). With 4 bases removed from V and 3 bases from J, the gap between germline ends came to 9 bases. From germline, CDR1 is MNHNS and CDR2 SASEGT. The CDR3 covers 14 residues. CDR3 sequence: CASSVLGDTGELFF. For the CDR3, the DNA is TGTGCCAGCAGTGTGCTGGGAGACACCGGGGAGCTGTTTTTT.

V is TRBV6-5 and J is TRBJ1-3; D call uncertain. CDR1 is MNHEY and CDR2 is SVGAGI in the germline V gene. Trimming pared 2 bases from V and 4 bases from J, leaving 9 bases between. The CDR3 loop spans 14 amino acids. As DNA, the CDR3 is TGTGCCAGCAGTTACGATTCTATAGGAAACACCATATATTTT. Translation: CASSYDSIGNTIYF.

This rearrangement joins TRBV7-2 to TRBJ2-1; D may be TRBD2 (7 bases). Germline V lookup: CDR1 SGHTA, CDR2 FQGNSA. The CDR3 has 14 residues. V lost 0 bases to trimming and J lost 6 bases, with 9 bases between them. This CDR3 reads CASSLAGGLNEQFF. The DNA for the CDR3 is TGTGCCAGCAGCTTAGCGGGGGGGCTCAATGAGCAGTTCTTC.

V and J are TRBV7-2 and TRBJ2-3, with D uncertain. Trimming pared 2 bases from V and 0 bases from J, leaving 9 bases between. This CDR3 region has 15 residues. The germline V gene has CDR1 SGHTA and CDR2 FQGNSA. This CDR3 is CASSLMSASTDTQYF. The CDR3 coding sequence is TGTGCCAGCAGCTTAATGAGCGCGAGCACAGATACGCAGTATTTT. Combining the CDR3 with reference TRBV7-2 and TRBJ2-3 gives the whole variable domain GAGVSQSPSNKVTEKGKDVELRCDPISGHTALYWYRQSLGQGLEFLIYFQGNSAPDKSGLPSDRFSAERTGGSVSTLTIQRTQQEDSAVYLCASSLMSASTDTQYFGPGTRLTVL.

The CDR3 loop reads CASSSPSGGVNEQFF. CDR3 nucleotides: TGTGCCAGCAGTTCCCCTAGCGGGGGTGTAAATGAGCAGTTCTTC. The chain has TRBV6-6 and TRBJ2-1; 10 bases agree with TRBD2. Germline-derived CDR1 and CDR2 are MNHNY and SVGAGI (reference sequence). This CDR3 is 15 amino acids long. V shed 4 bases and J 7 bases; nucleotides not matched to a gene: 7.

V gene TRBV7-8 combines with J gene TRBJ1-1; no clear D. The CDR3 is 16 residues long. The V and J ends lost 2 bases and 0 bases respectively, with 13 bases between them. The germline CDR1 and CDR2 sequences are SGHVS and FQNEAQ. The CDR3 DNA reads as TGTGCCAGCAGCTTATCCCCACCGGGGATGAACACTGAAGCTTTCTTT. Translating it yields CASSLSPPGMNTEAFF. Full variable domain (remainder filled in from reference TRBV7-8 and TRBJ1-1): GAGVSQSPRYKVAKRGQDVALRCDPISGHVSLFWYQQALGQGPEFLTYFQNEAQLDKSGLPSDRFFAERPEGSVSTLKIQRTQQEDSAVYLCASSLSPPGMNTEAFFGQGTRLTVV.

CDR3 residues: CASSSGVSGANVLTF. The CDR3 bases are TGCGCCAGCAGCTCGGGTGTCTCTGGGGCCAACGTCCTGACTTTC. The rearrangement uses TRBV5-1 and TRBJ2-6; D is unclear. The V end was cut by 3 bases, the J end by 0 bases, with 7 bases between. The CDR3 is 15 amino acids. Germline V gene sequence: CDR1 SGHRS, CDR2 YFSETQ.

The J gene is TRBJ1-3, the V gene TRBV10-1; the D gene is possibly TRBD1 (5 bases). The germline V gene encodes CDR1 WNHNN and CDR2 SYGVQD (reference sequence). The CDR3 is 13 amino acids. Deletions cut 8 bases from V and 1 base from J, with 9 bases between. CDR3 sequence reads: CASAQGSGNTIYF. In DNA, the CDR3 is TGCGCCAGCGCCCAGGGTTCTGGAAACACCATATATTTT.

The genes are TRBV6-1 and TRBJ1-2; no clear D. V dropped 2 bases and J dropped 1 base, with 8 bases sitting between them. From germline, CDR1 is MNHNS and CDR2 SASEGT. The CDR3 covers 14 residues. This CDR3 is CASSEYAINYGYTF. In DNA form, the CDR3 reads TGTGCCAGCAGTGAATATGCGATTAACTATGGCTACACCTTC.

The genes are TRBV19 and TRBJ1-6; D gene ambiguous. The V end was cut by 7 bases, the J end by 0 bases, with 13 bases between. The CDR3 is 16 amino acids. CDR1 is LNHDA and CDR2 is SQIVND in the germline V gene (reference sequence). The CDR3 bases are TGTGCCAGTAATGTCGCCGCGAGCTCCTATAATTCACCCCTCCACTTT. Amino acids: CASNVAASSYNSPLHF.

This chain joins TRBV19 and TRBJ2-2; D is ambiguous. The CDR3 has 13 amino acids. CDR1 is LNHDA, CDR2 SQIVND, per germline (reference sequence). The V end was cut by 3 bases, the J end by 5 bases, with 7 bases between. Written as DNA, the CDR3 is TGTGCCAGTAGTATTTTGGAGACCGGGGAGCTGTTTTTT. It yields the protein CASSILETGELFF.

V gene TRBV2 combines with J gene TRBJ1-2; TRBD1 agrees at 9 bases. V lost 6 bases, J lost 5 bases, and 16 bases stayed unmatched. This CDR3 has 17 amino acids. CDR1 SNHLY and CDR2 FYNNEI come from the germline V gene. The CDR3 DNA reads TGTGCCAGCAGCGATCCGGGACAGGGTAACCCCGTATATGGCTACACCTTC. It translates to CASSDPGQGNPVYGYTF.

The chain joins TRBV12-1 to TRBJ2-5; TRBD2, the table's D call, was not compared with the DNA. TRBV12-1 is classified as a pseudogene. There are 16 residues in the CDR3. This CDR3 is CASSFRGLNHQETQYF. CDR3 in DNA: TGTGCCAGCAGCTTTAGGGGACTAAACCACCAAGAGACCCAGTACTTC.